This TCR beta chain was profiled in a study of blood T cell repertoires in COVID-19. Whole-study context: The analysed material was cDNA or gDNA that came from T cells, B-cell-depleted T cells, or PBMCs.

The CDR3 loop spans 18 amino acids. The V and J ends lost 6 bases and 0 bases respectively, with 21 bases between them. The V gene's germline CDR1 is LNHDA and CDR2 SQIVND (reference sequence). Sequencing used immunoSEQ multiplex PCR; TCRdb keeps in-frame clones, though not all of them. The sample yields about 390,000 clones, approximately 90% seen once. The sequenced sample consisted of PBMCs or T cells enriched from blood (not recorded which). The clonotype was recovered from a woman aged 45 to 65 who had recovered from COVID-19. The V and J genes are TRBV19 and TRBJ1-5, with a tentative D call TRBD1 (6 bases). The CDR3 is CASSPDRTSTYSNQPQHF. The CDR3 DNA sequence: TGTGCCAGTAGCCCCGACAGGACGAGTACATATAGCAATCAGCCCCAGCATTTT. Full variable domain (missing parts from reference TRBV19 and TRBJ1-5): DGGITQSPKYLFRKEGQNVTLSCEQNLNHDAMYWYRQDPGQGLRLIYYSQIVNDFQKGDIAEGYSVSREKKESFPLTVTSAQKNPTAFYLCASSPDRTSTYSNQPQHFGDGTRLSIL.